These T cell receptor beta chains were read from a single sample in a study of shared clonotypes between healthy human individuals. Some clones are missing from TCRdb's copy, which holds only in-frame ones; the method was immunoSEQ multiplex PCR. The sample has approximately 440,000 clones; approximately 80% are singletons. Sequencing used PBMCs. The receptors stem from a woman aged 40 to 50 in good health. Some clones in this sample may be carry-over from other donors' samples. CDR3s include the opening cysteine and the closing phenylalanine or tryptophan. The D gene is left open where the match is weak. Clone size, where shown, is once, few, many, or a class for clones that have expanded.

>-|-|TRBV28|TRBJ1-1
CASSPPGGTTEAFF
TGTGCCAGCAGCCCCCCGGGGGGAACCACTGAAGCTTTCTTT
>TRBD1|-|TRBV10-3|TRBJ2-7
CAISQGDLSYEQYF
TGTGCCATCAGCCAGGGGGATCTATCCTACGAGCAGTACTTC
>-|many|TRBV7-2|TRBJ2-3
CASSYSADTQYF
TGTGCCAGCAGCTATAGCGCAGATACGCAGTATTTT
>TRBD2|-|TRBV11-2|TRBJ2-2
CASSLVGGRSTGELFF
TGTGCCAGCAGCTTAGTTGGCGGGAGGTCCACCGGGGAGCTGTTTTTT
>TRBD1|few|TRBV5-1|TRBJ1-4
CASSLGQGTQKLFF
TGCGCCAGCAGCCTGGGACAGGGCACCCAAAAACTGTTTTTT
>TRBD2|many|TRBV5-1|TRBJ2-1
CASSPRLARSYNEQFF
TGCGCCAGCAGCCCTCGACTAGCCCGCTCCTACAATGAGCAGTTCTTC
>-|-|TRBV4-2|TRBJ2-2
CASSPQPAATNTGELFF
TGTGCCAGCAGCCCTCAGCCAGCAGCGACGAACACCGGGGAGCTGTTTTTT
>-|-|TRBV30|TRBJ2-3
CASTSTDTQYF
TGTGCCTCAACTAGCACAGATACGCAGTATTTT
>-|-|TRBV4-1|TRBJ2-7
CASSQVRVNYEQYF
TGCGCCAGCAGCCAAGTGAGGGTCAACTACGAGCAGTACTTC
>-|-|TRBV5-1|TRBJ2-5
CASSTGPGETQYF
TGCGCCAGCAGCACAGGTCCGGGGGAGACCCAGTACTTC
>-|-|TRBV2|TRBJ2-7
CASKGQLSSYEQYF
TGTGCCAGCAAGGGGCAGCTCAGCTCCTACGAGCAGTACTTC
>-|-|TRBV29-1|TRBJ1-2
CSVDRDYGYTF
TGCAGCGTTGACAGAGACTATGGCTACACCTTC